Listed below are T cell receptor beta chains from one sample, sequenced in a study of human T cells and chemical hapten exposure. TCRdb called the RACE reads again in MiXCR, with one record for every CDR3 protein. The sample has more than 150,000 distinct CDR3 sequences; roughly 30% are singletons. The sequenced sample was whole blood, obtained in connection with sensitization to the hapten diphenylcyclopropenone (DPC). These receptors originate from a woman younger than 45 with alopecia areata. Some clones in this sample may be carry-over from other donors' samples. The CDR3 runs from the conserved cysteine through the conserved F or W. A D gene is named only where the DNA matches it firmly. A row's size may be missing; if present it is once, few, many or a size class.

>NA|NA|TRBV9|TRBJ2-1
TGTGCCAGCAGCGTGTTCGGGCGGAGCTCCTACAATGAGCAGTTCTTC
CASSVFGRSSYNEQFF
>TRBD1|few|TRBV20-1|TRBJ1-2
TGCAGTGCTAGAGATAGGGGACAGCTCTATGGCTACACCTTC
CSARDRGQLYGYTF
>NA|NA|TRBV20-1|TRBJ1-1
TGCAGTGCTAGAGGGGCCCTGAACACTGAAGCTTTCTTT
CSARGALNTEAFF
>NA|NA|TRBV4-1|TRBJ1-1
TGCGCCAGCAGCCAAGTGGCGGGTGGGACTGAAGCTTTCTTT
CASSQVAGGTEAFF
>NA|few|TRBV20-1|TRBJ2-1
TGCAGTGCTGGACATTATGAGAGGAATGAGCAGTTCTTC
CSAGHYERNEQFF
>TRBD1|few|TRBV9|TRBJ2-3
TGTGCCAGCAGCGTCCGGGACAGGGGGCATCTGAATACGCAGTATTTT
CASSVRDRGHLNTQYF
>TRBD1|few|TRBV10-3|TRBJ2-2
TGTGCCATCAGGGGCGGACAGGACCCCGGGATCGGGGAGCTGTTTTTT
CAIRGGQDPGIGELFF
>NA|NA|TRBV6-2/TRBV6-3|TRBJ1-5
TGTGCCAGCAACCAGGGGAATAGCAATCAGCCCCAGCATTTT
CASNQGNSNQPQHF
>NA|NA|TRBV29-1|TRBJ1-5
TGCAGCGTTGTATGGGGGTCCAATCAGCCCCAGCATTTT
CSVVWGSNQPQHF
>NA|NA|TRBV15|TRBJ2-2
TGTGCCACCAGCAGAGATGTGGACAGAACTACCGGGGAGCTGTTTTTT
CATSRDVDRTTGELFF
>TRBD1|few|TRBV12-3/TRBV12-4|TRBJ2-1
TGTGCCAGCAGTTTAACAGGGGGCTCCTACAATGAGCAGTTCTTC
CASSLTGGSYNEQFF
>NA|few|TRBV28|TRBJ1-6
TGTGCCAGCAGCCAGACGATCGGACCGCCTCCCCTCCACTTT
CASSQTIGPPPLHF
>TRBD1|few|TRBV10-3|TRBJ1-5
TGTGCCATCAGGGGGGGACAGGGGGATCAGCCCCAGCATTTT
CAIRGGQGDQPQHF
>NA|NA|TRBV6-1|TRBJ2-2
TGTGCCAGCAGTGAAATGGGGTCCACCGGGGAGCTGTTTTTT
CASSEMGSTGELFF
>TRBD1|few|TRBV7-2|TRBJ1-5
TGTGCCAGCAGCATCCACACAGGGGCACATCAGCCCCAGCATTTT
CASSIHTGAHQPQHF
>TRBD1|NA|TRBV20-1|TRBJ1-2
TGCAGTGCTAGAGGCGGGACAGGGAACTATGGCTACACCTTC
CSARGGTGNYGYTF